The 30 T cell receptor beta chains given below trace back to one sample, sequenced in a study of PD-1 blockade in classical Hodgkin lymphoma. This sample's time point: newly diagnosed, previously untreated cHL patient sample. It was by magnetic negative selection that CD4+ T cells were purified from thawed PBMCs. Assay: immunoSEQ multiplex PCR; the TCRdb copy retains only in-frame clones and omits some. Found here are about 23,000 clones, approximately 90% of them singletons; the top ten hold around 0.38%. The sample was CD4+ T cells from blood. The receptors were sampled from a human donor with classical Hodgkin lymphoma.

In nucleotides, the CDR3 is TGTGCCAGCACGGATCGCTATGGCTACACCTTC. It is translated as CASTDRYGYTF. The chain joins TRBV6-6 to TRBJ1-2; D ambiguous. Trimming took off 7 bases at V and 4 bases at J, with 7 bases between the two ends. The germline gives CDR1 MNHNY, CDR2 SVGAGI (reference sequence). This CDR3 comprises 11 residues.

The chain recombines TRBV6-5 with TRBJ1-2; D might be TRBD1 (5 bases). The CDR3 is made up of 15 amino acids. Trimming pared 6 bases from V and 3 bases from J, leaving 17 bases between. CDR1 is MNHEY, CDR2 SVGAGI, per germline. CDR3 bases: TGTGCCAGCAGGGGGGTCGGGGGGGACGACTATGGCTACACCTTC. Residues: CASRGVGGDDYGYTF.

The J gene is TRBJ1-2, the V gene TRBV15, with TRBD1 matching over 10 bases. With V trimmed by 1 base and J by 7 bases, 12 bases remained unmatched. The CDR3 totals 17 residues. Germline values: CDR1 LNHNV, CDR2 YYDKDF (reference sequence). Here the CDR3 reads CATSRVGTGELMGGYTF. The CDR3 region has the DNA TGTGCCACCAGCAGAGTAGGGACAGGGGAGTTGATGGGTGGCTACACCTTC.

This chain's CDR3 is CASSYPDKAYEQYF. Written as DNA, the CDR3 is TGTGCCAGCAGTTACCCGGACAAAGCCTACGAGCAGTACTTC. This chain uses TRBV6-6 with TRBJ2-7; D might be TRBD1 (5 bases). With 2 bases removed from V and 2 bases from J, the gap between germline ends came to 10 bases. Looked up from germline, CDR1 is MNHNY and CDR2 is SVGAGI (reference sequence). The CDR3 totals 14 residues.

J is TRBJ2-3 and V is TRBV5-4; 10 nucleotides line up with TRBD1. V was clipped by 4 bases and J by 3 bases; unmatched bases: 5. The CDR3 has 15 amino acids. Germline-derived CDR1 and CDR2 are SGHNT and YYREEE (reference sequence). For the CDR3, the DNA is TGTGCCAGCAGCAGGGACAGGGGATGGACAGATACGCAGTATTTT. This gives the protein CASSRDRGWTDTQYF.

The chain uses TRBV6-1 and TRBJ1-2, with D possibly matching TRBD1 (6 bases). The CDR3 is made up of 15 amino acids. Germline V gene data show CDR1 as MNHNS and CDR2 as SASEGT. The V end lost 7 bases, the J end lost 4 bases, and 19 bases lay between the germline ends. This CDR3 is CASTLGGGVSYGYTF. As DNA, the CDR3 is TGTGCCAGCACACTGGGAGGGGGGGTATCCTATGGCTACACCTTC.

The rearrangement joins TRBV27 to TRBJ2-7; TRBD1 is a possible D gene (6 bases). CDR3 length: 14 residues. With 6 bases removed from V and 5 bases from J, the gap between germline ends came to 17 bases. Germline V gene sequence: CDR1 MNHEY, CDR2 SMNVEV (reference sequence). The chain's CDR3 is CASRSTGSRNEQYF. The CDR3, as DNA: TGTGCCAGCAGGTCGACAGGATCACGCAACGAGCAGTACTTC.

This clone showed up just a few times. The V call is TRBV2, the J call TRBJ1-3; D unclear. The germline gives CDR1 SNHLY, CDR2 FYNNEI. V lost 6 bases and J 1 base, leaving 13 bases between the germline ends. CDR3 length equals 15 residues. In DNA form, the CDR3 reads TGTGCCAGCAGCCTCGGGAGCCCTTCTGGAAACACCATATATTTT. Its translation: CASSLGSPSGNTIYF. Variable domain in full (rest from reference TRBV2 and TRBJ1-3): EPEVTQTPSHQVTQMGQEVILRCVPISNHLYFYWYRQILGQKVEFLVSFYNNEISEKSEIFDDQFSVERPDGSNFTLKIRSTKLEDSAMYFCASSLGSPSGNTIYFGEGSWLTVV.

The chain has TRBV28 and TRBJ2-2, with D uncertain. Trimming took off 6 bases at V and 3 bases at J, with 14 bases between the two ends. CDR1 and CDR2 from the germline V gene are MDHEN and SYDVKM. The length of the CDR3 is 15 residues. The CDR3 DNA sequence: TGTGCCAGCAGCCCTATCGGCGATTACACCGGGGAGCTGTTTTTT. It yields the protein CASSPIGDYTGELFF.

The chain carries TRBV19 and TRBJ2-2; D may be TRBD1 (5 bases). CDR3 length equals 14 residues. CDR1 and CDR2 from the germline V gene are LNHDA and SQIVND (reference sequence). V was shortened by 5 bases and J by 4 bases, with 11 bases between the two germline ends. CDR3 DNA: TGTGCCAGTAGTCAGGGTTCGATCACCGGGGAGCTGTTTTTT. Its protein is CASSQGSITGELFF. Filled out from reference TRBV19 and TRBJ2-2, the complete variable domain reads DGGITQSPKYLFRKEGQNVTLSCEQNLNHDAMYWYRQDPGQGLRLIYYSQIVNDFQKGDIAEGYSVSREKKESFPLTVTSAQKNPTAFYLCASSQGSITGELFFGEGSRLTVL.

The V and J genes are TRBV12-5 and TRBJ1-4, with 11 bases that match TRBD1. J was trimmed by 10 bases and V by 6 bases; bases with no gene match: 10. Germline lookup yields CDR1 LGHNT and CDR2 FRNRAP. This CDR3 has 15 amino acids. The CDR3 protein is CASGPLTGTGGKLFF. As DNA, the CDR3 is TGTGCTAGTGGCCCACTAACCGGGACAGGGGGAAAACTGTTTTTT.

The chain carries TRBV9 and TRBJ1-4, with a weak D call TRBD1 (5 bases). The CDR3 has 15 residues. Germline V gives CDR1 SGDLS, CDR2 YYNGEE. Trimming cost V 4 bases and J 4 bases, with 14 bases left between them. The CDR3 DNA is TGTGCCAGCAGCTCCCTCCGTGGGGGTAATGAAAAACTGTTTTTT. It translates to CASSSLRGGNEKLFF.

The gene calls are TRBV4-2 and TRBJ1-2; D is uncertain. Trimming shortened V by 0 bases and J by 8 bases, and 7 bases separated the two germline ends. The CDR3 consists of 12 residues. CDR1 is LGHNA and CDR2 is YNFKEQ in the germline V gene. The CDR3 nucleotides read TGTGCCAGCAGCCAAGACCGGCTGGGCTACACCTTC. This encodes CASSQDRLGYTF.

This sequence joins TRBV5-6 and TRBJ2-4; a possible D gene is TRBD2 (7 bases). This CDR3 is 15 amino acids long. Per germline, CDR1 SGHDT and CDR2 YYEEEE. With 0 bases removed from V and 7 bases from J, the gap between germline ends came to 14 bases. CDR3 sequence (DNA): TGTGCCAGCAGCTTGGGCTCGGGGGGCAGGAACATTCAGTACTTC. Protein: CASSLGSGGRNIQYF.

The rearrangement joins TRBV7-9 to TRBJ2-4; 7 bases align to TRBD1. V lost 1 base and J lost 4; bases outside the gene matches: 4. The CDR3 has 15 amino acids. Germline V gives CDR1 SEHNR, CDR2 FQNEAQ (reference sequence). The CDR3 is CASSLGDRLKNIQYF. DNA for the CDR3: TGTGCCAGCAGCTTAGGGGACAGACTTAAAAACATTCAGTACTTC.

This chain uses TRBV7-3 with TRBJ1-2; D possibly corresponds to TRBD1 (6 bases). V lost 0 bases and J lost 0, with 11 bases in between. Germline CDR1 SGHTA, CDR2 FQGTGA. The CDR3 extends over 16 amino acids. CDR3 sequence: CASSLTGGPANYGYTF. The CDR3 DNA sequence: TGTGCCAGCAGCTTAACGGGGGGGCCCGCTAACTATGGCTACACCTTC.

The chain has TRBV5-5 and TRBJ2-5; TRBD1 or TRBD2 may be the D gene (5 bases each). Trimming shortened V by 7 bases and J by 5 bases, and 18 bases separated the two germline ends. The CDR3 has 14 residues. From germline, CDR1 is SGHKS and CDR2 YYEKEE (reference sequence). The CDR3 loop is CASDSGPNSETQYF. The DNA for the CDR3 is TGTGCCAGCGATTCGGGACCGAATTCGGAGACCCAGTACTTC.

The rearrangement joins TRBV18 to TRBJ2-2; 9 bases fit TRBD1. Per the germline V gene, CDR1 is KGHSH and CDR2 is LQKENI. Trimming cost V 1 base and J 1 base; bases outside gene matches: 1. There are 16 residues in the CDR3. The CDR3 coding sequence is TGTGCCAGCTCACCACGGGGACAGGGGAACACCGGGGAGCTGTTTTTT. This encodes CASSPRGQGNTGELFF.

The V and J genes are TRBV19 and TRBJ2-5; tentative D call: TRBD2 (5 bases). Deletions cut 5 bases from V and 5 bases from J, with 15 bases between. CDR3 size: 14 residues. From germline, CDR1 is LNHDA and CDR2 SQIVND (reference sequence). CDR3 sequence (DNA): TGTGCCAGTAGTGCTTCGGGATATCGGGAGACCCAGTACTTC. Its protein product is CASSASGYRETQYF.

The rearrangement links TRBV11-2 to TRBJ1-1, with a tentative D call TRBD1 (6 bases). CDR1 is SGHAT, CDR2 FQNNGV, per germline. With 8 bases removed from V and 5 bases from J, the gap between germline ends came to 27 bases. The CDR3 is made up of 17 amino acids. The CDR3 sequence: CASASVRGRGIGTEAFF. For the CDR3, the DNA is TGTGCCAGCGCCTCCGTCAGGGGAAGAGGTATCGGGACTGAAGCTTTCTTT.

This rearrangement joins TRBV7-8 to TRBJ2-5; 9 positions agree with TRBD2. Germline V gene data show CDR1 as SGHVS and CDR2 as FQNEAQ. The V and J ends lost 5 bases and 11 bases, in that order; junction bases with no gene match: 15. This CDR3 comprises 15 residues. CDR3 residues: CASSVRGGLAWEQYF. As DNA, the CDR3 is TGTGCCAGCAGCGTCCGTGGGGGACTAGCCTGGGAGCAGTACTTC.

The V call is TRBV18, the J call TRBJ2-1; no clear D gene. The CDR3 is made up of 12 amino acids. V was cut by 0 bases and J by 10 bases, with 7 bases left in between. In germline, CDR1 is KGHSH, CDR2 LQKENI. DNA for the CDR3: TGTGCCAGCTCACCACCTAGTTCCGAGCAGTTCTTC. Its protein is CASSPPSSEQFF.

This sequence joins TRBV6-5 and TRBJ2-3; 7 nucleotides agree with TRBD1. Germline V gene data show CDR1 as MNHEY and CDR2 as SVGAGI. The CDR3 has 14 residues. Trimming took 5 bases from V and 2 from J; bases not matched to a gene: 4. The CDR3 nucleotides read TGTGCCAGCAGTCCAGGGACAGACACAGATACGCAGTATTTT. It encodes CASSPGTDTDTQYF.

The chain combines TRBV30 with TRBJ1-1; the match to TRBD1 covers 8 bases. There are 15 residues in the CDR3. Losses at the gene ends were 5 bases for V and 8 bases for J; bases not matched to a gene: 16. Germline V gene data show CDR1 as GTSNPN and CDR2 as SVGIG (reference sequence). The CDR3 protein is CAWYSPTRRDREAFF. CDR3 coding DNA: TGTGCCTGGTATAGCCCAACTCGCCGGGACAGGGAAGCTTTCTTT.

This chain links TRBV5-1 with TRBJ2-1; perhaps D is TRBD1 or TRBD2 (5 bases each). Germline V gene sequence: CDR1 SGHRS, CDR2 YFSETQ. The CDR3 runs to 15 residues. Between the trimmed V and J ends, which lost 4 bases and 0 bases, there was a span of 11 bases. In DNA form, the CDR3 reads TGCGCCAGCAGCCGCACTAGGGGCTCCTACAATGAGCAGTTCTTC. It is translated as CASSRTRGSYNEQFF.

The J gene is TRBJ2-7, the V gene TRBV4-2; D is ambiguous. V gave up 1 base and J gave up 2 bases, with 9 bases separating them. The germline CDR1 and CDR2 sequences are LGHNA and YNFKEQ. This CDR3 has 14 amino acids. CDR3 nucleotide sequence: TGTGCCAGCAGCCAAGTAGTAGCAACCTACGAGCAGTACTTC. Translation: CASSQVVATYEQYF.

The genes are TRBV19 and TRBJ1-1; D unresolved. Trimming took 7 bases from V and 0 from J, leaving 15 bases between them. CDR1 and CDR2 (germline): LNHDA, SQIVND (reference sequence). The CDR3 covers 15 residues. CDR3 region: CASTVDRAVNTEAFF. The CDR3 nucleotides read TGTGCCAGTACGGTGGACCGGGCAGTGAACACTGAAGCTTTCTTT.

CDR3 sequence: CASRILRSSYEQYF. CDR3 nucleotides: TGTGCCAGCAGGATTCTACGGAGCTCCTACGAGCAGTACTTC. This chain connects TRBV2 to TRBJ2-7, with D hard to call. Germline CDR1 reads SNHLY; CDR2 reads FYNNEI. The CDR3 has 14 residues. V was trimmed by 6 bases and J by 0 bases, leaving 12 bases between them.

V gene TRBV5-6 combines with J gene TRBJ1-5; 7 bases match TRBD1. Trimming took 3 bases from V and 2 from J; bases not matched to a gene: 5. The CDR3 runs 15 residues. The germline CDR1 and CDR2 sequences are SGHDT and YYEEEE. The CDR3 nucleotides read TGTGCCAGCAGCTCAACTGGACAGGGCAATCAGCCCCAGCATTTT. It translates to CASSSTGQGNQPQHF.

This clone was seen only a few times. As DNA, the CDR3 is TGTGCCAGCAGCCTCGGACTCCATTACGAGCAGTACTTC. It encodes CASSLGLHYEQYF. This chain connects TRBV14 to TRBJ2-7; D is perhaps TRBD2 (5 bases). Germline V gene sequence: CDR1 SGHDN, CDR2 FVKESK. The CDR3 contains 13 residues. V shed 4 bases and J shed 4 bases, with 11 bases lying between them.